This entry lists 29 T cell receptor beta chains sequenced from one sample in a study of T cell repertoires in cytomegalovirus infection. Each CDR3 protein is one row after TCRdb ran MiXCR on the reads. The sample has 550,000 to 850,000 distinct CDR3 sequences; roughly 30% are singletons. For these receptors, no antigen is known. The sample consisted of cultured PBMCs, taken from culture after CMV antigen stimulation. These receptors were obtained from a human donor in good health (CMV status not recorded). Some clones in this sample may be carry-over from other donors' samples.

CDR3 region: CASSVNDMNTEAFF. DNA for the CDR3: TGTGCCAGCAGCGTAAATGACATGAACACTGAAGCTTTCTTT. The chain is built from TRBV9 and TRBJ1-1; no clear D gene. The V end was cut by 1 base, the J end by 0 bases, with 7 bases between. The germline gives CDR1 SGDLS, CDR2 YYNGEE. The CDR3 is made up of 14 amino acids.

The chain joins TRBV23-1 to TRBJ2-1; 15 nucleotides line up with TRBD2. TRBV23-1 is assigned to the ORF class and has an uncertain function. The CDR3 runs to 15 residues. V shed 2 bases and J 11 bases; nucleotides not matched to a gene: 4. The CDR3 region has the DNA TGCGCCAGCAGTCAAGGGACTAGCGGGAGGTTTAAGCAGTTCTTC. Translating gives CASSQGTSGRFKQFF.

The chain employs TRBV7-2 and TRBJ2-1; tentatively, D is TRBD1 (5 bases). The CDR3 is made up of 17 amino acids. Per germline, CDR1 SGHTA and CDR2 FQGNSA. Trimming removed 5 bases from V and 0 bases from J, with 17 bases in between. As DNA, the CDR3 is TGTGCCAGCAGCCCCGAAGGGGCTTTAAGCTCCTACAATGAGCAGTTCTTC. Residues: CASSPEGALSSYNEQFF.

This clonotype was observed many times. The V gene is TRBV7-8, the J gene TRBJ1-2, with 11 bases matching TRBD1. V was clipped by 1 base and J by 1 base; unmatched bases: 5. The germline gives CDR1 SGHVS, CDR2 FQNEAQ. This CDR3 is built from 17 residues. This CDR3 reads CASSLGTGQGDNYGYTF. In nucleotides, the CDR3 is TGTGCCAGCAGCTTAGGGACGGGACAGGGGGATAACTATGGCTACACCTTC.

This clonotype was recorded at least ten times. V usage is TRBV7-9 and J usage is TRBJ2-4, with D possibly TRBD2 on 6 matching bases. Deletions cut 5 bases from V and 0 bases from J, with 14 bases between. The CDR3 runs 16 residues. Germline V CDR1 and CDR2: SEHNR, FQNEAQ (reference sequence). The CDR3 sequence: CASSHQAGLAKNIQYF. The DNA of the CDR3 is TGTGCCAGCAGCCACCAGGCGGGACTAGCCAAAAACATTCAGTACTTC.

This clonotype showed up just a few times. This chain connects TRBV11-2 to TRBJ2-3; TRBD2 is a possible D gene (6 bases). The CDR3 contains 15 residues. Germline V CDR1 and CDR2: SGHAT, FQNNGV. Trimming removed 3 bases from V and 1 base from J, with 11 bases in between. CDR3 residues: CASSFRTTGTDTQYF. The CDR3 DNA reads TGTGCCAGCAGCTTTAGGACTACCGGCACAGATACGCAGTATTTT.

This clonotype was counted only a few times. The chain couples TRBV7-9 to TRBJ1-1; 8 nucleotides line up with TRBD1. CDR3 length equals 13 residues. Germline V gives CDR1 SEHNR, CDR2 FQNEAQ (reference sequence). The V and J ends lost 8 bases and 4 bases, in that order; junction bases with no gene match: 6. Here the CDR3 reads CASAGQGGTEAFF. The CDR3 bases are TGTGCCAGCGCCGGACAGGGAGGCACTGAAGCTTTCTTT.

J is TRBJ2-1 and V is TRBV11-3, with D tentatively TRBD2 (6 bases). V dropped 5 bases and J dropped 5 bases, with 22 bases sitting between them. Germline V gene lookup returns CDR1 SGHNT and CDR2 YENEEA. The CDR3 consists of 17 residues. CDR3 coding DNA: TGTGCCAGCAGCCCCTTGGCTAGCGTTGGAGTTAACAATGAGCAGTTCTTC. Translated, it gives CASSPLASVGVNNEQFF.

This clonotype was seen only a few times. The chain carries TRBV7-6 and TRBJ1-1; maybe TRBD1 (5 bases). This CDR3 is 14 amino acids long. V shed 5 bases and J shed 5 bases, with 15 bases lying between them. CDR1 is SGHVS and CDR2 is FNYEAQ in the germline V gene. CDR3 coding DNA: TGTGCCAGCAGCGCTGTTGGGGGTGAGACTGAAGCTTTCTTT. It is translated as CASSAVGGETEAFF.

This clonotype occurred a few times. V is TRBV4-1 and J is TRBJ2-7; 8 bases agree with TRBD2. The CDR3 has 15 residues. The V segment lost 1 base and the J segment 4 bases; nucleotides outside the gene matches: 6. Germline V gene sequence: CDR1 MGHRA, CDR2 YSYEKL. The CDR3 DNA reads TGCGCCAGCAGCCAAGCTGAGCGGGAGCTGTACGAGCAGTACTTC. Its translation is CASSQAERELYEQYF.

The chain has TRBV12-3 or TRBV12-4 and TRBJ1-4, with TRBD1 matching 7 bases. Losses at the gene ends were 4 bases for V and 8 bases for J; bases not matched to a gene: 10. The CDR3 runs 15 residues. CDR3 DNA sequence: TGTGCCAGCAGTTCCTCTGGGCAGGGGGGGGAAAAACTGTTTTTT. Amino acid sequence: CASSSSGQGGEKLFF.

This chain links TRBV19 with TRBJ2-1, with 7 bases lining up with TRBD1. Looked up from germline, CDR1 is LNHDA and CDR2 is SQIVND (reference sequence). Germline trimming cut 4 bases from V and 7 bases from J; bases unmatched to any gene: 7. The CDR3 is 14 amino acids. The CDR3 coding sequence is TGTGCCAGTAGTAAGGACAGGTTGGGGAATGAGCAGTTCTTC. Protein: CASSKDRLGNEQFF.

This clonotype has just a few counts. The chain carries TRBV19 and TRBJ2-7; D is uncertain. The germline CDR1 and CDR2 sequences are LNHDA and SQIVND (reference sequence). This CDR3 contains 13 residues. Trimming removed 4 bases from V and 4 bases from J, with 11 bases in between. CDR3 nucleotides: TGTGCCAGTAGTACCAGCCCAGGTTACGAGCAGTACTTC. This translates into CASSTSPGYEQYF.

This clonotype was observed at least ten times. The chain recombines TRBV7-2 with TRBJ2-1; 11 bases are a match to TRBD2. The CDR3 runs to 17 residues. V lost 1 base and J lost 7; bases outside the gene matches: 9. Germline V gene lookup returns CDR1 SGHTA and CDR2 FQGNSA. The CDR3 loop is CASSLVRTSGWGNEQFF. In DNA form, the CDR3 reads TGTGCCAGCAGCTTAGTGCGGACTAGCGGGTGGGGAAATGAGCAGTTCTTC.

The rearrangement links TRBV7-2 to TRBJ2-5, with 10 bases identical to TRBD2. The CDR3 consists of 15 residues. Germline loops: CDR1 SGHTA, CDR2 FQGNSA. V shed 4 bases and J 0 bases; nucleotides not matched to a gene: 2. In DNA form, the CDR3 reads TGTGCCAGCAGCTGGACTAGCGGACACCAAGAGACCCAGTACTTC. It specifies CASSWTSGHQETQYF.

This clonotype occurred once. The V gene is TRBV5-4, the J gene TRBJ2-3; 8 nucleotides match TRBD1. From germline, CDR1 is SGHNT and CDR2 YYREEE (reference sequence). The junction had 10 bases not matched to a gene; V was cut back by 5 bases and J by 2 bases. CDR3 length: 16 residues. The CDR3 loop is CASSGQGTYVTDTQYF. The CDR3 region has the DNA TGTGCCAGCAGTGGACAGGGAACGTATGTCACAGATACGCAGTATTTT. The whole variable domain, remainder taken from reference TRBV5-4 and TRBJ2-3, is ETGVTQSPTHLIKTRGQQVTLRCSSQSGHNTVSWYQQALGQGPQFIFQYYREEENGRGNFPPRFSGLQFPNYSSELNVNALELDDSALYLCASSGQGTYVTDTQYFGPGTRLTVL.

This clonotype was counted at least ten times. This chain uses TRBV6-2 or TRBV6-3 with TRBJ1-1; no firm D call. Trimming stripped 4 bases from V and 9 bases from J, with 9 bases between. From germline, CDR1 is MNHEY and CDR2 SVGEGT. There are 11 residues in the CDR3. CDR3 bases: TGTGCCAGCAGTTTTGGTCGAAAAGCTTTCTTT. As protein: CASSFGRKAFF.

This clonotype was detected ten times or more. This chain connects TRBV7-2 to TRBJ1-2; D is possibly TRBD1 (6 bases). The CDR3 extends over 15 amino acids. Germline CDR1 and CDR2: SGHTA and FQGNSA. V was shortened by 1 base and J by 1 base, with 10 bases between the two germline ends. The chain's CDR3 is CASSLVGTSNYGYTF. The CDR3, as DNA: TGTGCCAGCAGCTTAGTCGGGACAAGTAACTATGGCTACACCTTC. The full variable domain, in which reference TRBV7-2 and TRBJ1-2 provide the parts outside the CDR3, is GAGVSQSPSNKVTEKGKDVELRCDPISGHTALYWYRQSLGQGLEFLIYFQGNSAPDKSGLPSDRFSAERTGGSVSTLTIQRTQQEDSAVYLCASSLVGTSNYGYTFGSGTRLTVV.

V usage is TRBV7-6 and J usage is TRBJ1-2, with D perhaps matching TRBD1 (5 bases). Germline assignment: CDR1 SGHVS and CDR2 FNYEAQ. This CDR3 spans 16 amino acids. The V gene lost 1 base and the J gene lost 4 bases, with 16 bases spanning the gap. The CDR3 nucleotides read TGTGCCAGCAGCTTAGGTGCAGTGACAGACTTCTATGGCTACACCTTC. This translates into CASSLGAVTDFYGYTF.

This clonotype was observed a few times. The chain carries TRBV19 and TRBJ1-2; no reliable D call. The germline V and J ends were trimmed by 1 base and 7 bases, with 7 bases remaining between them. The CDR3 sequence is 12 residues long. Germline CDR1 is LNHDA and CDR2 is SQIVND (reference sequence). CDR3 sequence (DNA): TGTGCCAGTAGTATAGGCCAGACTGGCTACACCTTC. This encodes CASSIGQTGYTF.

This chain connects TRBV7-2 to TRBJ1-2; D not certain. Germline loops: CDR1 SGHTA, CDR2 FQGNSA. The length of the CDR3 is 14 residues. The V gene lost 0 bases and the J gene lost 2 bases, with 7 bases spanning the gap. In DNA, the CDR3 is TGTGCCAGCAGCTTAGCGTTCGGCAACTATGGCTACACCTTC. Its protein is CASSLAFGNYGYTF.

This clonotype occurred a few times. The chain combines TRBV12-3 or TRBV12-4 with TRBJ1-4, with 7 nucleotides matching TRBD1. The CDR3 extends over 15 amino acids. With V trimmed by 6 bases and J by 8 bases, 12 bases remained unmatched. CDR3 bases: TGTGCCAGCAGCCCATCGACAGGGTTTTGGGAAAAACTGTTTTTT. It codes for CASSPSTGFWEKLFF.

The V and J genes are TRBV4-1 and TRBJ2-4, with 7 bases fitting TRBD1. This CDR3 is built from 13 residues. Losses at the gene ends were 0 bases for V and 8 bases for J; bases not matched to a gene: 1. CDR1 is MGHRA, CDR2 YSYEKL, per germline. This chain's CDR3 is CASSQDRGYIQYF. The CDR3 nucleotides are TGCGCCAGCAGCCAAGACAGGGGGTACATTCAGTACTTC.

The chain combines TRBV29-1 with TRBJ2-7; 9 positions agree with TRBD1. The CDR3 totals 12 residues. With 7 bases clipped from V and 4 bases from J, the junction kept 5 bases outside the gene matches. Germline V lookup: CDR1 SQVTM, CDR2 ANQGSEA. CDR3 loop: CSAGDREYEQYF. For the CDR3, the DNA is TGCAGCGCCGGGGACAGGGAATACGAGCAGTACTTC.

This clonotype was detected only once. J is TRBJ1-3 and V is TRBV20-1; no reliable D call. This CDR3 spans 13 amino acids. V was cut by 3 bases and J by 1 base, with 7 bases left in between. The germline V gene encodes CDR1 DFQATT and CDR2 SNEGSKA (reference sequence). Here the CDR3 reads CSASVGSGNTIYF. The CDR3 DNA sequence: TGCAGTGCTAGTGTAGGATCTGGAAACACCATATATTTT.

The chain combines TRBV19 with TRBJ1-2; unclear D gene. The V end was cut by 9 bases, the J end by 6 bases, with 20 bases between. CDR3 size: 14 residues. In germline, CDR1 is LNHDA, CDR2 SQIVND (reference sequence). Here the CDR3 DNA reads TGTGCCAGCAACATACACGGGAGGGCGAATGGCTACACCTTC. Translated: CASNIHGRANGYTF.

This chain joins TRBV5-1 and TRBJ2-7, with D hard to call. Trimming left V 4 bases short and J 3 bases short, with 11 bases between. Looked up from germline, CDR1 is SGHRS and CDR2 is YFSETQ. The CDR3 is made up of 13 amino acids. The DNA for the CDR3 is TGCGCCAGCAGCCGTGAGTCAGACTACGAGCAGTACTTC. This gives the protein CASSRESDYEQYF. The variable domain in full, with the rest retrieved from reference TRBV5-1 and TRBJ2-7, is KAGVTQTPRYLIKTRGQQVTLSCSPISGHRSVSWYQQTPGQGLQFLFEYFSETQRNKGNFPGRFSGRQFSNSRSEMNVSTLELGDSALYLCASSRESDYEQYFGPGTRLTVT.

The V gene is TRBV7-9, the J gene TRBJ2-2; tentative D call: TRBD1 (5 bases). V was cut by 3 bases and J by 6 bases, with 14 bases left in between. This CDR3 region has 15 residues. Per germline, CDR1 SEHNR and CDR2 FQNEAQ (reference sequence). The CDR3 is CASSFAHQGSGELFF. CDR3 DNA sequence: TGTGCCAGCAGCTTCGCACATCAGGGTTCCGGGGAGCTGTTTTTT.

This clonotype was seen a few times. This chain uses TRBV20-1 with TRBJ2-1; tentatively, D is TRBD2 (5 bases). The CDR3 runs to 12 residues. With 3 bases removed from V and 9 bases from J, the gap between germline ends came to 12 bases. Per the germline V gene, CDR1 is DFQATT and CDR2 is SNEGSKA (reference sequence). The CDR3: CSASGRHLEQFF. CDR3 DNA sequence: TGCAGTGCTAGTGGGAGACACCTTGAGCAGTTCTTC.